The 26 T cell receptor beta chains below were found in one sample sequenced in a study of molecular identifiers for immune sequencing clone quantification. In TCRdb, the PCR reads were re-called with MiXCR into one record per CDR3 protein. The table includes some 650,000 distinct CDR3 sequences, less than 20% detected once. The sample comprised naive CD8+ T cells from blood, with Jurkat cell RNA spiked in. Described subset: FACS-sorted CD8+CD4-CCR7+CD45RA+ naive T cells. These receptor sequences come from a human donor in good health. Some libraries in this study had Jurkat cell RNA spiked in.

This clonotype was seen ten or more times. The rearrangement uses TRBV5-1 and TRBJ1-1; the D is unclear. This CDR3 has 13 residues. Deletions cut 4 bases from V and 7 bases from J, with 14 bases between. The germline gives CDR1 SGHRS, CDR2 YFSETQ. CDR3 in DNA: TGCGCCAGCAGCCGGATCGAGACGGTTGAAGCTTTCTTT. Its protein is CASSRIETVEAFF. Drawing the rest from reference TRBV5-1 and TRBJ1-1, the complete variable domain is KAGVTQTPRYLIKTRGQQVTLSCSPISGHRSVSWYQQTPGQGLQFLFEYFSETQRNKGNFPGRFSGRQFSNSRSEMNVSTLELGDSALYLCASSRIETVEAFFGQGTRLTVV.

This clonotype was recorded at least ten times. The chain couples TRBV5-6 to TRBJ2-7; D call uncertain. The germline V gene has CDR1 SGHDT and CDR2 YYEEEE. The V end lost 0 bases, the J end lost 6 bases, and 7 bases lay between the germline ends. This CDR3 comprises 12 residues. The CDR3 DNA reads as TGTGCCAGCAGCTTGGGCTGGGGCGAGCAGTACTTC. This sequence encodes CASSLGWGEQYF.

This clonotype appeared many times. The CDR3 DNA follows: TGCGCCAGCAGCCACGCGGGGACAGGGGATACTGAAGCTTTCTTT. Translated: CASSHAGTGDTEAFF. The chain carries TRBV4-1 and TRBJ1-1, with 10 nucleotides matching TRBD1. The CDR3 consists of 15 residues. Germline V lookup: CDR1 MGHRA, CDR2 YSYEKL. Trimming removed 3 bases from V and 5 bases from J; junction bases left unmatched: 6.

Concerning this clonotype: Being one base from a much bigger clone, this may be a read error. The genes are TRBV7-2 and TRBJ2-3, with 9 nucleotides matching TRBD2. Germline CDR1 reads SGHTA; CDR2 reads FQGNSA. There are 15 residues in the CDR3. Unmatched junction bases numbered 5, after V lost 4 bases and J lost 3 bases. This chain's CDR3 is CASSSGGGATDTQYF. Written as DNA, the CDR3 is TGTGCCAGCAGCTCAGGCGGGGGGGCAACAGATACGCAGTATTTT.

About this clonotype: Just one base apart from a much larger clone, this may be a read error. The rearrangement uses TRBV27 and TRBJ2-7; possibly TRBD1 for D (7 bases). There are 14 residues in the CDR3. V was trimmed by 5 bases and J by 9 bases, leaving 20 bases between them. Per germline, CDR1 MNHEY and CDR2 SMNVEV (reference sequence). Here the CDR3 reads CASSPIRGAGGQYF. CDR3 DNA: TGTGCCAGCAGTCCCATCAGGGGGGCTGGCGGGCAGTACTTC.

This clonotype showed up many times. The chain uses TRBV4-3 and TRBJ1-6; D not certain. The V gene lost 4 bases and the J gene lost 0 bases, with 10 bases spanning the gap. Germline V lookup: CDR1 LGHNA, CDR2 YSLEER. CDR3 length: 16 amino acids. CDR3 sequence reads: CASSLSRSSYNSPLHF. DNA of the CDR3: TGCGCCAGCAGCCTTAGCAGAAGCTCCTATAATTCACCCCTCCACTTT.

This clonotype was counted many times. J is TRBJ2-5 and V is TRBV20-1; weak D call: TRBD1 (5 bases). Trimming shortened V by 0 bases and J by 2 bases, and 10 bases separated the two germline ends. The CDR3 has 14 amino acids. From germline, CDR1 is DFQATT and CDR2 SNEGSKA (reference sequence). This CDR3 reads CSAREQQEQETQYF. CDR3 in DNA: TGCAGTGCTAGAGAGCAACAGGAACAAGAGACCCAGTACTTC.

This clonotype showed up many times. The chain is built from TRBV4-3 and TRBJ2-5; 10 positions agree with TRBD2. Germline CDR1 is LGHNA and CDR2 is YSLEER. The CDR3 length is 18 residues. The V segment lost 0 bases and the J segment 4 bases; nucleotides outside the gene matches: 11. The CDR3 coding sequence is TGCGCCAGCAGCCAAGATCCGTCCCTAGCGGGGGAGGTAGAGACCCAGTACTTC. Encoded protein: CASSQDPSLAGEVETQYF.

This clonotype was counted many times. The V gene is TRBV6-2 or TRBV6-3, the J gene TRBJ2-7; D could derive from TRBD1 or TRBD2 (5 bases each). Germline CDR1 MNHEY, CDR2 SVGEGT. The V end lost 10 bases, the J end lost 2 bases, and 18 bases lay between the germline ends. This CDR3 comprises 14 residues. As DNA, the CDR3 is TGTGCCACCCGGGACCTGTTGAGCCCCTACGAGCAGTACTTC. Residues: CATRDLLSPYEQYF.

Many counts were recorded for this clonotype. This chain connects TRBV29-1 to TRBJ2-2; D is unclear. Trimming cost V 6 bases and J 0 bases, with 8 bases left between them. Germline V gives CDR1 SQVTM, CDR2 ANQGSEA. The CDR3 spans 13 residues. The CDR3 loop is CSVQVSNTGELFF. The CDR3 coding sequence is TGCAGCGTGCAGGTTTCGAACACCGGGGAGCTGTTTTTT.

This clonotype has ten or more counts. The chain couples TRBV4-1 to TRBJ2-7; possibly TRBD1 for D (5 bases). The CDR3 sequence is 14 residues long. In germline, CDR1 is MGHRA, CDR2 YSYEKL. The ends were cut back, 0 bases at V and 5 bases at J, with 11 bases in the middle. DNA of the CDR3: TGCGCCAGCAGCCAAGACGGCAGGGCGGACGAGCAGTACTTC. Protein sequence: CASSQDGRADEQYF.

This clonotype was counted only a few times. The J gene is TRBJ2-7, the V gene TRBV27; the match to TRBD2 covers 10 bases. Trimming took 5 bases from V and 3 from J; bases not matched to a gene: 10. The CDR3 totals 16 residues. Germline V gene lookup returns CDR1 MNHEY and CDR2 SMNVEV (reference sequence). The CDR3 reads CASSPLAGVALYEQYF. CDR3 sequence (DNA): TGTGCCAGCAGTCCTCTAGCGGGAGTTGCCCTCTACGAGCAGTACTTC.

This clonotype was counted at least ten times. The CDR3 nucleotides are TGTGCCAGCTCACCACCGCAGCGGGAGGCTCAAGAGACCCAGTACTTC. Protein: CASSPPQREAQETQYF. The chain couples TRBV18 to TRBJ2-5, with 9 bases aligning to TRBD2. CDR3 length equals 16 residues. The V and J ends lost 0 bases and 2 bases, in that order; junction bases with no gene match: 4. Per the germline V gene, CDR1 is KGHSH and CDR2 is LQKENI.

On this clonotype itself: It may be a read error: a sequence one base away is much more abundant. J is TRBJ2-2 and V is TRBV7-3, with unresolved D. Germline CDR1 reads SGHTA; CDR2 reads FQGTGA. The CDR3 is 15 residues long. CDR3 sequence: CTSSLTAANTGELFF. As DNA, the CDR3 is TGTACCAGCAGCTTAACTGCAGCGAACACCGGGGAGCTGTTTTTT.

For this clonotype: Likely a read error: the CDR3 ends without its conserved phenylalanine or tryptophan. The chain couples TRBV20-1 to TRBJ1-1; maybe TRBD1 (6 bases). The germline V gene has CDR1 DFQATT and CDR2 SNEGSKA (reference sequence). CDR3 length: 13 amino acids. Trimming cost V 4 bases and J 0 bases, with 9 bases left between them. For the CDR3, the DNA is TGCAGTGCTATGGGGGCCATGAACACTGAAGCTTTCCTT. It specifies CSAMGAMNTEAFL.

The CDR3 loop is CASSQDWRGGSYGYTF. The CDR3 coding sequence is TGCGCCAGCAGCCAAGATTGGAGGGGGGGCTCCTATGGCTACACCTTC. This rearrangement joins TRBV4-3 to TRBJ1-2; perhaps TRBD1 as D (6 bases). Per the germline V gene, CDR1 is LGHNA and CDR2 is YSLEER. Trimming shortened V by 0 bases and J by 4 bases, and 15 bases separated the two germline ends. The CDR3 is made up of 16 amino acids.

This clonotype was observed at least ten times. The CDR3 region is CASSQVTSERNEQFF. The DNA for the CDR3 is TGCGCCAGCAGCCAAGTGACTAGCGAGAGAAATGAGCAGTTCTTC. The genes are TRBV4-1 and TRBJ2-1; 8 bases agree with TRBD2. With V trimmed by 1 base and J by 7 bases, 6 bases remained unmatched. Per germline, CDR1 MGHRA and CDR2 YSYEKL. This CDR3 contains 15 residues.

The chain recombines TRBV28 with TRBJ1-5; D remains unclear. With 6 bases removed from V and 10 bases from J, the gap between germline ends came to 22 bases. The germline V gene has CDR1 MDHEN and CDR2 SYDVKM. This CDR3 contains 15 residues. The chain's CDR3 is CASSPTETNIGPQHF. CDR3 sequence (DNA): TGTGCCAGCAGCCCGACTGAAACTAACATCGGCCCCCAGCATTTT.

The V call is TRBV4-2, the J call TRBJ2-3, with D perhaps being TRBD1 or TRBD2 (5 bases each). The germline gives CDR1 LGHNA, CDR2 YNFKEQ. Trimming left V 4 bases short and J 2 bases short, with 13 bases between. The CDR3 contains 15 residues. The DNA for the CDR3 is TGTGCCAGCAGCCCGAGGGCAGGGCCCACAGATACGCAGTATTTT. This sequence encodes CASSPRAGPTDTQYF.

At least ten counts were recorded for this clonotype. The V and J genes are TRBV10-3 and TRBJ1-5; TRBD1 matches at 8 bases. The V gene's germline CDR1 is ENHRY and CDR2 SYGVKD. Trimming cost V 10 bases and J 2 bases; bases outside gene matches: 7. This CDR3 is built from 14 residues. CDR3 DNA sequence: TGTGCCACCACCCCGGGACAGGGCAATCAGCCCCAGCATTTT. Translated, it gives CATTPGQGNQPQHF.

Turning to this clonotype: A much larger clone differs from this one at a single base, so this may be a read error. The V call is TRBV9, the J call TRBJ2-2; D perhaps matches TRBD2 (6 bases). Germline V lookup: CDR1 SGDLS, CDR2 YYNGEE. CDR3 size: 16 residues. Deletions cut 3 bases from V and 4 bases from J, with 16 bases between. The CDR3 reads CASSGRDGPSTGELFF. CDR3 nucleotides: TGTGCCAGCAGCGGGCGGGACGGCCCGAGCACCGGGGAGCTGTTTTTT.

This clonotype appeared many times. The chain couples TRBV30 to TRBJ2-3; no clear D. Trimming removed 2 bases from V and 2 bases from J, with 11 bases in between. CDR3 size: 14 residues. Germline CDR1 is GTSNPN and CDR2 is SVGIG (reference sequence). Here the CDR3 reads CAWSTIGITDTQYF. The DNA for the CDR3 is TGTGCCTGGAGTACTATAGGGATCACAGATACGCAGTATTTT.

This clonotype was counted ten times or more. This rearrangement joins TRBV6-1 to TRBJ2-3; D gene unclear. The germline V and J ends were trimmed by 6 bases and 4 bases, with 14 bases remaining between them. Germline CDR1 reads MNHNS; CDR2 reads SASEGT. The CDR3 length is 14 residues. CDR3 residues: CASSSDFWADTQYF. CDR3 DNA: TGTGCCAGCAGCTCCGATTTTTGGGCAGATACGCAGTATTTT.

The V gene is TRBV12-3 or TRBV12-4, the J gene TRBJ2-3, with TRBD1 matching 7 bases. The J call is uncertain, as TRBJ1-5 better fits the DNA end. This CDR3 region has 14 residues. The CDR3 DNA reads as TGTGCCAGCAGCCAGGGGGACGGCACAGATACGCAGCATTTT. It encodes CASSQGDGTDTQHF.

This clonotype appeared a few times. The junction shows a germline mismatch at one end, possibly a read error. This chain links TRBV7-2 with TRBJ2-1, with 10 bases identical to TRBD2. This CDR3 contains 14 residues. Germline CDR1 and CDR2: SGHTA and FQGNSA. CDR3 loop: CASSSGLALGERFF. The CDR3, as DNA: TGTGCCAGCAGCTCGGGACTAGCGTTAGGTGAGCGGTTCTTC.

The chain joins TRBV6-5 to TRBJ1-2, with 7 bases matching TRBD1. V shed 1 base, J shed 6 bases, and the junction held 5 bases outside the gene matches. The CDR3 runs 14 residues. Looked up from germline, CDR1 is MNHEY and CDR2 is SVGAGI. CDR3 bases: TGTGCCAGCAGTTACTTACAGGGGAGCGATGGCTACACCTTC. This gives the protein CASSYLQGSDGYTF.